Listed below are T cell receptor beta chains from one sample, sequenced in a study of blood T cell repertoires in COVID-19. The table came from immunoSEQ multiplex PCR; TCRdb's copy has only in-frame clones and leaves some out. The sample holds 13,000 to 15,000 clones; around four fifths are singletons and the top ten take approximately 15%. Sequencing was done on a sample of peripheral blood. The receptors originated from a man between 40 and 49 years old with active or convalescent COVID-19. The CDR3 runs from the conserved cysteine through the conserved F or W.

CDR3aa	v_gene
CASSPRGRQETQYF	TRBV7-3
CASSIDYRVPLNEQFF	TRBV19
CASSPSHSGTSTDTQYF	TRBV5-1
CASSYGQSSIDSPLHF	TRBV5-6
CASSSQQGTEAFF	TRBV7-7
CASSYSSSYEQYF	TRBV6-5
CASSVHGQGTEAFF	TRBV25-1
CASSQAGQGDQPQHF	TRBV4-1
CASSQTGLNYGYTF	TRBV4-3
CASSLSEKLFF	TRBV7-9
CASSHRLAGLQETQYF	TRBV4-1
CASSVSYNEQFF	TRBV2
CASRQRDYKETQYF	TRBV2
CASHRLANSYEQYF	TRBV2
CASSVGGNNQPQHF	TRBV25-1
CASGLGTGTSGETQYF	TRBV12-5
CASSLLARVGIGGYTF	TRBV7-8
CASSLADNTGELFF	TRBV5-1
CASSQGGLGKTYGYTF	TRBV7-9
CASSQDKGEVDYGYTF	TRBV14
CASSRTASAEAFF	TRBV5-1
CASSLDLAGPYNEQFF	TRBV27
CASSGDRGGNQPQHF	TRBV2
CASSPQDMGYQTQYF	TRBV18
CASSNTAGYTF	TRBV12-3/TRBV12-4
CAISEPGRAQQETQYF	TRBV10-3
CASSLEGLVMTDTQYF	TRBV5-1
CASSDQETQYF	TRBV18